Following are 32 T cell receptor beta chains from one sample sequenced in a study of cytomegalovirus exposure and HLA in healthy donors. Primers: 60 Vbeta forward and 13 Jbeta reverse. Profiling relied on immunoSEQ multiplex PCR, and the TCRdb table lists in-frame clones only, not all of them. The profile covers some 110,000 clones, with 73% appearing a single time and more than 4.5% taken by the ten largest. The material sequenced was PBMCs. These receptor sequences come from a man aged 55 to 70 in good health and CMV-seropositive.

The J gene is TRBJ2-7, the V gene TRBV7-2; tentatively, D is TRBD1 (5 bases). The germline V and J ends were trimmed by 4 bases and 0 bases, with 13 bases remaining between them. CDR1 is SGHTA and CDR2 is FQGNSA in the germline V gene. The CDR3 length is 15 residues. The CDR3 DNA reads as TGTGCCAGCAGCTCTGACAGCCTTCTCTCCTACGAGCAGTACTTC. It is translated as CASSSDSLLSYEQYF.

The chain links TRBV7-3 to TRBJ2-2, with 9 bases that match TRBD1. The germline CDR1 and CDR2 sequences are SGHTA and FQGTGA. The CDR3 has 16 residues. V was clipped by 4 bases and J by 7 bases; unmatched bases: 10. The CDR3 nucleotides are TGTGCCAGCAGCTCTCTCCGGGGACAGGGTGGCGGGGAGCTGTTTTTT. This codes for CASSSLRGQGGGELFF.

V and J are TRBV15 and TRBJ1-5; perhaps TRBD1 as D (5 bases). Germline V gives CDR1 LNHNV, CDR2 YYDKDF (reference sequence). Trimming removed 3 bases at V and 9 bases at J, with 18 bases between. The CDR3 covers 15 residues. CDR3 residues: CATSRGQAAWGPQHF. The DNA of the CDR3 is TGTGCCACCAGCAGGGGGCAGGCTGCCTGGGGGCCCCAGCATTTT.

The rearrangement links TRBV19 to TRBJ2-5, with TRBD1 matching over 7 bases. The CDR3 is 15 amino acids. After removal of 5 bases from V and 3 bases from J, the junction contained 9 bases not matched to a gene. Looked up from germline, CDR1 is LNHDA and CDR2 is SQIVND (reference sequence). The CDR3 sequence: CASSRRQGAEETQYF. For the CDR3, the DNA is TGTGCCAGTAGTCGGAGACAGGGCGCGGAAGAGACCCAGTACTTC.

This clone was seen a handful of times. The genes are TRBV15 and TRBJ1-2; D might be TRBD1 (6 bases). Trimming removed 2 bases at V and 8 bases at J, with 18 bases between. This CDR3 has 15 amino acids. CDR1 LNHNV and CDR2 YYDKDF come from the germline V gene (reference sequence). The CDR3 here is CATSRPDTGLRGYTF. CDR3 in DNA: TGTGCCACCAGCAGACCTGACACAGGGCTGAGAGGCTACACCTTC. Complete variable domain (other parts from reference TRBV15 and TRBJ1-2): DAMVIQNPRYQVTQFGKPVTLSCSQTLNHNVMYWYQQKSSQAPKLLFHYYDKDFNNEADTPDNFQSRRPNTSFCFLDIRSPGLGDTAMYLCATSRPDTGLRGYTFGSGTRLTVV.

This chain links TRBV4-1 with TRBJ1-2, with D possibly being TRBD1 (5 bases). Trimming cost V 0 bases and J 2 bases, with 7 bases left between them. This CDR3 contains 14 residues. In germline, CDR1 is MGHRA, CDR2 YSYEKL. CDR3 sequence reads: CASSQDAGNYGYTF. CDR3 in DNA: TGCGCCAGCAGCCAAGATGCAGGGAACTATGGCTACACCTTC.

CDR3 coding DNA: TGTGCCAGCAGCTTTCGCGGGGGGGTCACAGATACGCAGTATTTT. It encodes CASSFRGGVTDTQYF. The chain recombines TRBV7-6 with TRBJ2-3; TRBD2 agrees at 9 bases. Germline V gives CDR1 SGHVS, CDR2 FNYEAQ. V shed 3 bases and J 2 bases; nucleotides not matched to a gene: 3. This CDR3 has 15 amino acids.

This clone was seen a few times. A junction end diverges from the germline sequence, so it may reflect a read error. The V gene is TRBV6-1, the J gene TRBJ1-1; D call uncertain. Germline V lookup: CDR1 MNHNS, CDR2 SASEGT. The CDR3 is 12 amino acids. CDR3 in amino acids: CASSPYGVNPSF. DNA of the CDR3: TGTGCCAGCAGCCCCTACGGGGTTAATCCCTCTTTT.

J is TRBJ2-5 and V is TRBV2, with TRBD2 identical over 8 bases. Germline-derived CDR1 and CDR2 are SNHLY and FYNNEI. After removal of 7 bases from V and 7 bases from J, the junction contained 8 bases not matched to a gene. The length of the CDR3 is 13 residues. The CDR3 DNA follows: TGTGCCAGCACCTCCGGGACTAGTGGGACCCAGTACTTC. Encoded protein: CASTSGTSGTQYF.

This rearrangement joins TRBV10-3 to TRBJ2-2; D not resolved. The CDR3 has 13 residues. The V and J ends lost 2 bases and 6 bases respectively, with 7 bases between them. Germline CDR1 ENHRY, CDR2 SYGVKD. In nucleotides, the CDR3 is TGTGCCATCAGTGAGAGAGGCTCCGGGGAGCTGTTTTTT. Translation gives CAISERGSGELFF.

This clone was seen more than once but under ten times. The CDR3 coding sequence is TGTGCCAGCTCACCCCGACTAGCGGGGGACAAGACCTACAATGAGCAGTTCTTC. Translation: CASSPRLAGDKTYNEQFF. The chain recombines TRBV18 with TRBJ2-1; 12 bases map to TRBD2. The CDR3 spans 18 residues. Unmatched junction bases numbered 8, after V lost 3 bases and J lost 2 bases. Germline assignment: CDR1 KGHSH and CDR2 LQKENI.

V is TRBV5-8 and J is TRBJ1-1, with 8 positions matching TRBD1. J was trimmed by 1 base and V by 5 bases; bases with no gene match: 10. Germline CDR1 SGHTS, CDR2 YDEGEE. The CDR3 has 16 amino acids. The CDR3 DNA reads as TGTGCCAGCAGGCACTCGGCCGGGACAGGGAACACTGAAGCTTTCTTT. Amino acid sequence: CASRHSAGTGNTEAFF.

The chain links TRBV30 to TRBJ1-1, with TRBD1 identical over 7 bases. The CDR3 has 13 residues. Germline V gives CDR1 GTSNPN, CDR2 SVGIG (reference sequence). Germline trimming cut 6 bases from V and 5 bases from J; bases unmatched to any gene: 9. The CDR3 loop is CACEEGARTEAFF. The CDR3 DNA reads as TGTGCCTGCGAAGAGGGGGCGCGGACTGAAGCTTTCTTT.

This clone was seen more than once but under ten times. The gene calls are TRBV18 and TRBJ2-5; D is ambiguous. Germline V gene sequence: CDR1 KGHSH, CDR2 LQKENI. Between the trimmed V and J ends, which lost 1 base and 3 bases, there was a span of 12 bases. The CDR3 consists of 15 residues. CDR3 sequence reads: CASSPLETHEETQYF. Here the CDR3 DNA reads TGTGCCAGCTCACCACTTGAGACACACGAAGAGACCCAGTACTTC.

In regard to this clone: This specimen includes other DNA sequences encoding the same CDR3. The J gene is TRBJ2-7, the V gene TRBV5-6; D may be TRBD1 (6 bases). Germline CDR1 SGHDT, CDR2 YYEEEE. The CDR3 sequence is 14 residues long. The ends were cut back, 4 bases at V and 4 bases at J, with 15 bases in the middle. The CDR3 spells CASSTPGQQYEQYF. CDR3 DNA sequence: TGTGCCAGCAGCACCCCGGGACAACAATACGAGCAGTACTTC.

The chain is built from TRBV7-2 and TRBJ2-3; 7 nucleotides agree with TRBD1. The V gene's germline CDR1 is SGHTA and CDR2 FQGNSA. Germline trimming cut 1 base from V and 3 bases from J; bases unmatched to any gene: 4. This CDR3 comprises 15 residues. The CDR3 is CASSLDRGSTDTQYF. The CDR3 nucleotides are TGTGCCAGCAGCTTAGACAGGGGTTCGACAGATACGCAGTATTTT.

The chain joins TRBV2 to TRBJ2-7; TRBD2 matches 7 bases. The CDR3 spans 13 residues. The V segment lost 5 bases and the J segment 2 bases; nucleotides outside the gene matches: 3. Germline V gives CDR1 SNHLY, CDR2 FYNNEI. CDR3: CASSSLAAYEQYF. The CDR3 bases are TGTGCCAGCAGTAGTCTAGCGGCCTACGAGCAGTACTTC.

The chain recombines TRBV11-2 with TRBJ1-2; 11 bases map to TRBD1. The CDR3 contains 16 residues. Trimming took 2 bases from V and 7 from J; bases not matched to a gene: 9. The V gene's germline CDR1 is SGHAT and CDR2 FQNNGV. This chain's CDR3 is CASSLWTGGAFGGYTF. The CDR3 DNA follows: TGTGCCAGCAGCTTATGGACAGGGGGCGCTTTTGGTGGCTACACCTTC.

The chain joins TRBV11-2 to TRBJ2-3, with D possibly TRBD2 on 5 matching bases. The V gene's germline CDR1 is SGHAT and CDR2 FQNNGV. Trimming left V 8 bases short and J 2 bases short, with 8 bases between. The CDR3 is 12 residues long. Here the CDR3 DNA reads TGTGCCAGCCGGGGTTCCACAGATACGCAGTATTTT. This gives the protein CASRGSTDTQYF.

The sample holds one count of this clone. The chain is built from TRBV29-1 and TRBJ2-7, with 12 nucleotides matching TRBD1. The germline gives CDR1 SQVTM, CDR2 ANQGSEA. The CDR3 totals 14 residues. Trimming cost V 4 bases and J 7 bases; bases outside gene matches: 8. The CDR3 region is CSVAPGQGAEEQYF. CDR3 nucleotides: TGCAGCGTTGCCCCGGGACAGGGGGCTGAAGAGCAGTACTTC.

This sequence joins TRBV6-5 and TRBJ2-1; the match to TRBD1 covers 7 bases. CDR1 is MNHEY and CDR2 is SVGAGI in the germline V gene. The CDR3 spans 14 residues. V dropped 2 bases and J dropped 8; count of bases not matched to a gene: 6. The CDR3 spells CASSYDYRGDEQFF. The CDR3 nucleotides are TGTGCCAGCAGTTACGACTACAGGGGAGATGAGCAGTTCTTC.

This chain connects TRBV6-6 to TRBJ1-1; maybe TRBD1 (5 bases). CDR3 length equals 13 residues. Germline V CDR1 and CDR2: MNHNY, SVGAGI (reference sequence). V dropped 6 bases and J dropped 2 bases, with 10 bases sitting between them. CDR3 residues: CASSLDSNTEAFF. Written as DNA, the CDR3 is TGTGCCAGCAGCCTTGACAGTAACACTGAAGCTTTCTTT.

V gene TRBV6-5 combines with J gene TRBJ1-2; possible D gene TRBD1, 5 bases. CDR3 length: 13 residues. V dropped 6 bases and J dropped 3 bases, with 11 bases sitting between them. Germline V gene sequence: CDR1 MNHEY, CDR2 SVGAGI. The CDR3 sequence: CASRGGDDYGYTF. The CDR3 DNA sequence: TGTGCCAGCAGGGGGGGAGACGACTATGGCTACACCTTC.

J is TRBJ2-7 and V is TRBV5-1; D perhaps matches TRBD1 (5 bases). Germline V gene lookup returns CDR1 SGHRS and CDR2 YFSETQ. CDR3 length: 16 residues. The ends were cut back, 4 bases at V and 3 bases at J, with 20 bases in the middle. In nucleotides, the CDR3 is TGCGCCAGCAGCCCCCAAGGGGTCGGAACCGGCTACGAGCAGTACTTC. This sequence encodes CASSPQGVGTGYEQYF.

CDR3 sequence (DNA): TGCGCCAGCAGCTCACCAGCGGGGGACACCGGGGAGCTGTTTTTT. Its protein is CASSSPAGDTGELFF. The rearrangement links TRBV5-1 to TRBJ2-2; 8 positions match TRBD2. CDR1 SGHRS and CDR2 YFSETQ come from the germline V gene. The CDR3 is 15 amino acids. V shed 3 bases, J shed 3 bases, and the junction held 4 bases outside the gene matches.

The chain couples TRBV18 to TRBJ1-4; tentatively, D is TRBD1 (6 bases). V was trimmed by 3 bases and J by 5 bases, leaving 7 bases between them. CDR3 length: 13 residues. Germline assignment: CDR1 KGHSH and CDR2 LQKENI. The CDR3 spells CASSPGTNEKLFF. In DNA, the CDR3 is TGTGCCAGCTCACCTGGGACAAATGAAAAACTGTTTTTT.

CDR3 sequence reads: CASSPRTGLTGELFF. DNA for the CDR3: TGCGCCAGCAGCCCCCGGACAGGGTTAACCGGGGAGCTGTTTTTT. The V and J genes are TRBV5-1 and TRBJ2-2; 8 bases match TRBD1. Germline V gene lookup returns CDR1 SGHRS and CDR2 YFSETQ. J gave up 5 bases and V 4 bases, and 7 bases lay outside the gene matches. The CDR3 runs 15 residues.

This chain uses TRBV9 with TRBJ2-2; 10 bases fit TRBD2. In germline, CDR1 is SGDLS, CDR2 YYNGEE. The CDR3 runs to 19 residues. The trim removed 2 bases at V and 1 base at J, leaving 11 bases unmatched. The CDR3 nucleotides read TGTGCCAGCAGCGTCAGAACCACACTAGCGGGGAGGAACACCGGGGAGCTGTTTTTT. It yields the protein CASSVRTTLAGRNTGELFF.

The rearrangement uses TRBV5-8 and TRBJ1-4, with D unclear. CDR1 and CDR2 (germline): SGHTS, YDEGEE. The CDR3 loop spans 14 amino acids. The V end was cut by 2 bases, the J end by 8 bases, with 13 bases between. Here the CDR3 reads CASSFLGEEEKLFF. As DNA, the CDR3 is TGTGCCAGCAGCTTTCTCGGGGAGGAGGAAAAACTGTTTTTT.

The rearrangement uses TRBV28 and TRBJ2-7, with 7 positions matching TRBD2. The CDR3 sequence is 17 residues long. With V trimmed by 2 bases and J by 3 bases, 13 bases remained unmatched. The germline CDR1 and CDR2 sequences are MDHEN and SYDVKM. CDR3 sequence (DNA): TGTGCCAGCAGTTTAGGCTTGGGGGAGGGGATAGACTACGAGCAGTACTTC. This translates into CASSLGLGEGIDYEQYF.

V gene TRBV18 combines with J gene TRBJ2-5, with TRBD2 identical over 10 bases. The CDR3 contains 14 residues. V was pared by 8 bases and J by 1 base, with 4 bases of the junction left unmatched. Germline CDR1 KGHSH, CDR2 LQKENI. This CDR3 reads CASALAGIQETQYF. Here the CDR3 DNA reads TGTGCCAGCGCACTAGCGGGGATCCAAGAGACCCAGTACTTC.

This clone was seen more than once but under ten times. This chain connects TRBV6-5 to TRBJ1-6; D is possibly TRBD1 (6 bases). The V end was cut by 6 bases, the J end by 9 bases, with 18 bases between. The CDR3 covers 15 residues. Germline CDR1 MNHEY, CDR2 SVGAGI. The CDR3 coding sequence is TGTGCCAGCAGGGAGACAGGTCACGATGGTTCACCCCTCCACTTT. Its protein is CASRETGHDGSPLHF.